This entry lists 20 T cell receptor beta chains sequenced from one sample in a study of shared clonotypes between healthy human individuals. Clones were sequenced by immunoSEQ multiplex PCR, and TCRdb holds only the in-frame ones, with some missing. There are more than 400,000 clones in the sample; 95% to 97% occur only once, and about 0.06% lies in the top ten. Input material: naive CD4+ T cells sorted from blood. Specified subset: CD45RA+ positively selected. These TCRs come from a woman between 25 and 40 years old in good health.

This clone occurred once. DNA of the CDR3: TGTGCCAGCAGTGTGCTAGCGGCGATCAACAATGAGCAGTTCTTC. Amino acids: CASSVLAAINNEQFF. The chain is built from TRBV2 and TRBJ2-1, with 7 bases lining up with TRBD2. Germline CDR1 is SNHLY and CDR2 is FYNNEI. Unmatched junction bases numbered 8, after V lost 4 bases and J lost 5 bases. The CDR3 loop spans 15 amino acids.

The chain combines TRBV9 with TRBJ2-7; TRBD2 agrees at 9 bases. J gave up 0 bases and V 2 bases, and 6 bases lay outside the gene matches. Germline CDR1 and CDR2: SGDLS and YYNGEE. This CDR3 spans 16 amino acids. The CDR3 bases are TGTGCCAGCAGCGTTGATGGACTAGCGTCCTCCTACGAGCAGTACTTC. Protein: CASSVDGLASSYEQYF.

The chain joins TRBV7-9 to TRBJ2-7, with 11 bases fitting TRBD2. This CDR3 spans 19 amino acids. V lost 5 bases and J lost 0; bases outside the gene matches: 15. Germline CDR1 SEHNR, CDR2 FQNEAQ (reference sequence). For the CDR3, the DNA is TGTGCCAGCAGCCACCATGGTTCGGGACTAGCGGTCCGCTCCTACGAGCAGTACTTC. This translates into CASSHHGSGLAVRSYEQYF.

This clone appeared a few times. This chain links TRBV18 with TRBJ1-3; D unclear. CDR1 is KGHSH and CDR2 is LQKENI in the germline V gene. This CDR3 spans 12 amino acids. The ends were cut back, 3 bases at V and 2 bases at J, with 2 bases in the middle. CDR3 sequence reads: CASSPTGNTIYF. The CDR3 DNA follows: TGTGCCAGCTCACCTACTGGAAACACCATATATTTT.

This chain connects TRBV25-1 to TRBJ1-1; D gene unclear. CDR1 is MGHDK, CDR2 SYGVNS, per germline. This CDR3 has 15 amino acids. Trimming removed 0 bases from V and 3 bases from J, with 11 bases in between. The CDR3: CASSEYSTADTEAFF. The CDR3 nucleotides read TGTGCCAGCAGTGAATACTCGACGGCGGACACTGAAGCTTTCTTT.

The chain is built from TRBV28 and TRBJ1-2, with 11 bases matching TRBD1. Germline lookup yields CDR1 MDHEN and CDR2 SYDVKM. The CDR3 is 14 amino acids. The V and J ends lost 5 bases and 5 bases, in that order; junction bases with no gene match: 4. CDR3 region: CASSTDRGLYGYTF. In DNA, the CDR3 is TGTGCCAGCAGTACGGACAGGGGGCTATATGGCTACACCTTC.

This rearrangement joins TRBV18 to TRBJ2-1, with a weak D call TRBD1 (5 bases). The CDR3 is 13 residues long. Between the trimmed V and J ends, which lost 3 bases and 9 bases, there was a span of 12 bases. Germline CDR1 KGHSH, CDR2 LQKENI. The DNA for the CDR3 is TGTGCCAGCTCACCGGCGCAGGGAACTGAGCAGTTCTTC. Protein sequence: CASSPAQGTEQFF.

The V call is TRBV7-2, the J call TRBJ2-5; no clear D. Judging by the DNA end, TRBJ2-7 fits better; the J call may be wrong. This CDR3 comprises 12 residues. Per the germline V gene, CDR1 is SGHTA and CDR2 is FQGNSA. CDR3 coding DNA: TGTGCCAGCAGCTTAGGACGGAACGAGCAGTACTTC. Translation: CASSLGRNEQYF.

V and J are TRBV4-1 and TRBJ1-1; D gene uncertain. The CDR3 is 14 amino acids. Germline values: CDR1 MGHRA, CDR2 YSYEKL. V gave up 1 base and J gave up 11 bases, with 17 bases separating them. CDR3 protein: CASSQARIFRKAFF. CDR3 nucleotides: TGCGCCAGCAGCCAAGCCCGGATCTTCAGGAAGGCTTTCTTT.

The chain has TRBV5-1 and TRBJ2-5; D possibly corresponds to TRBD2 (6 bases). Germline V CDR1 and CDR2: SGHRS, YFSETQ. The V end lost 0 bases, the J end lost 3 bases, and 18 bases lay between the germline ends. The CDR3 has 17 amino acids. The CDR3, as DNA: TGCGCCAGCAGCTTGGGACCGAGGCTAGCGAGGGAAGAGACCCAGTACTTC. Protein sequence: CASSLGPRLAREETQYF.

This clone turned up a few times. The chain recombines TRBV7-9 with TRBJ2-6; no definite D call. The CDR3 covers 15 residues. V gave up 6 bases and J gave up 2 bases, with 11 bases separating them. Germline V gene lookup returns CDR1 SEHNR and CDR2 FQNEAQ (reference sequence). In DNA, the CDR3 is TGTGCCAGCAGTCCTACCCCCCCTGGGGCCAACGTCCTGACTTTC. Residues: CASSPTPPGANVLTF.

The count of this clone is one. The chain uses TRBV5-1 and TRBJ2-5; D gene uncertain. The V end was cut by 4 bases, the J end by 3 bases, with 10 bases between. The CDR3 runs 13 residues. The V gene's germline CDR1 is SGHRS and CDR2 YFSETQ. CDR3 in amino acids: CASSLPGKETQYF. CDR3 sequence (DNA): TGCGCCAGCAGCCTTCCGGGCAAAGAGACCCAGTACTTC.

This chain links TRBV18 with TRBJ2-3; D may be TRBD2 (6 bases). CDR1 and CDR2 from the germline V gene are KGHSH and LQKENI. Trimming cost V 5 bases and J 0 bases, with 12 bases left between them. There are 15 residues in the CDR3. Written as DNA, the CDR3 is TGTGCCAGCTCATCTCTAGGGAGGAGCACAGATACGCAGTATTTT. Its protein product is CASSSLGRSTDTQYF.

The V gene is TRBV7-8, the J gene TRBJ2-3; 8 bases are shared with TRBD1. The CDR3 has 17 amino acids. The V gene end was trimmed by 6 bases and the J gene end by 3 bases; junction bases not matched to a gene: 14. Germline V gene data show CDR1 as SGHVS and CDR2 as FQNEAQ. CDR3 in amino acids: CASRPQSGTGGTDTQYF. CDR3 bases: TGTGCCAGCAGGCCACAATCTGGGACAGGAGGGACAGATACGCAGTATTTT.

This chain joins TRBV5-5 and TRBJ2-7, with D perhaps being TRBD1 or TRBD2 (6 bases each). The germline CDR1 and CDR2 sequences are SGHKS and YYEKEE (reference sequence). The CDR3 contains 15 residues. V was clipped by 4 bases and J by 3 bases, with 17 bases between them. The CDR3 protein is CASSRGQGTDYEQYF. The CDR3 nucleotides read TGTGCCAGCAGCCGGGGGCAGGGGACCGACTACGAGCAGTACTTC.

CDR3 nucleotides: TGTGCCAGCAGCTTCCGACAGGGGGGCAATGAGCAGTTCTTC. Translated, it gives CASSFRQGGNEQFF. The chain carries TRBV9 and TRBJ2-1; 9 nucleotides agree with TRBD1. Germline trimming cut 4 bases from V and 6 bases from J; bases unmatched to any gene: 5. Germline values: CDR1 SGDLS, CDR2 YYNGEE. This CDR3 is built from 14 residues.

The CDR3 sequence: CASIERGLGTDTQYF. CDR3 in DNA: TGTGCCAGCATAGAAAGGGGTCTAGGCACAGATACGCAGTATTTT. This chain joins TRBV6-5 and TRBJ2-3, with D perhaps matching TRBD1 (5 bases). The length of the CDR3 is 15 residues. V was cut by 7 bases and J by 1 base, with 15 bases left in between. Germline CDR1 is MNHEY and CDR2 is SVGAGI.

The chain employs TRBV19 and TRBJ2-4, with a tentative D call TRBD2 (5 bases). The CDR3 is 15 amino acids. Between the trimmed V and J ends, which lost 8 bases and 6 bases, there was a span of 20 bases. Germline CDR1 LNHDA, CDR2 SQIVND (reference sequence). CDR3 bases: TGTGCCAGTGGACTTAGAAGTATTCCGAGAAACATTCAGTACTTC. Translation: CASGLRSIPRNIQYF. The full variable domain, with the rest looked up from reference TRBV19 and TRBJ2-4, is DGGITQSPKYLFRKEGQNVTLSCEQNLNHDAMYWYRQDPGQGLRLIYYSQIVNDFQKGDIAEGYSVSREKKESFPLTVTSAQKNPTAFYLCASGLRSIPRNIQYFGAGTRLSVL.

This clone is a singleton in its sample. This sequence joins TRBV5-1 and TRBJ2-7, with TRBD1 matching 11 bases. V lost 4 bases and J lost 3; bases outside the gene matches: 12. CDR3 length equals 17 residues. The germline V gene has CDR1 SGHRS and CDR2 YFSETQ. CDR3 nucleotide sequence: TGCGCCAGCAGCCCTTACCCGGGACAGGGGGTGATCTACGAGCAGTACTTC. It is translated as CASSPYPGQGVIYEQYF.

V and J are TRBV5-4 and TRBJ1-4; D gene unclear. CDR3 length: 14 amino acids. Germline CDR1 is SGHNT and CDR2 is YYREEE (reference sequence). Trimming removed 1 base at V and 2 bases at J, with 6 bases between. The CDR3 bases are TGTGCCAGCAGCTTGCGAGCTACTAATGAAAAACTGTTTTTT. Protein sequence: CASSLRATNEKLFF. The full variable domain, rest sourced from reference TRBV5-4 and TRBJ1-4, is ETGVTQSPTHLIKTRGQQVTLRCSSQSGHNTVSWYQQALGQGPQFIFQYYREEENGRGNFPPRFSGLQFPNYSSELNVNALELDDSALYLCASSLRATNEKLFFGSGTQLSVL.